The subject of this entry is one T cell receptor beta chain. The source of the sample is a study of blood T cell repertoires in COVID-19. In germline, CDR1 is SGHRS, CDR2 YFSETQ. The CDR3 is 14 residues long. With 3 bases clipped from V and 8 bases from J, the junction kept 5 bases outside the gene matches. The data were produced by immunoSEQ multiplex PCR, yet TCRdb's version contains in-frame clones alone and is incomplete. The sample carries about 42,000 clones, roughly 92% recorded once. The source material was peripheral blood. This chain links TRBV5-1 with TRBJ2-1, with 10 nucleotides matching TRBD2. This sequence was found in a man between 45 and 60 years old with active COVID-19. This chain's CDR3 is CASSSSGRADEQFF. CDR3 DNA: TGCGCCAGCAGCTCGAGCGGGAGGGCCGATGAGCAGTTCTTC.